This TCR beta chain derives from a study of blood T cell repertoires in COVID-19. Using immunoSEQ multiplex PCR, the repertoire was profiled, and TCRdb retains in-frame clones only, with some absent. The data contain a few hundred thousand clones, 84% of them seen just once; the ten biggest clones take up roughly 20%. Germline V gene lookup returns CDR1 ENHRY and CDR2 SYGVKD. Trimming shortened V by 11 bases and J by 4 bases, and 20 bases separated the two germline ends. CDR3 length equals 14 residues. The receptor comes from an elderly woman with active or convalescent COVID-19. Sequenced: peripheral blood. The chain couples TRBV10-3 to TRBJ1-2, with a tentative D call TRBD1 (6 bases). Here the CDR3 reads CASQEGGSGYGYTF. The CDR3 region has the DNA TGTGCCTCTCAAGAAGGGGGTTCTGGCTATGGCTACACCTTC.